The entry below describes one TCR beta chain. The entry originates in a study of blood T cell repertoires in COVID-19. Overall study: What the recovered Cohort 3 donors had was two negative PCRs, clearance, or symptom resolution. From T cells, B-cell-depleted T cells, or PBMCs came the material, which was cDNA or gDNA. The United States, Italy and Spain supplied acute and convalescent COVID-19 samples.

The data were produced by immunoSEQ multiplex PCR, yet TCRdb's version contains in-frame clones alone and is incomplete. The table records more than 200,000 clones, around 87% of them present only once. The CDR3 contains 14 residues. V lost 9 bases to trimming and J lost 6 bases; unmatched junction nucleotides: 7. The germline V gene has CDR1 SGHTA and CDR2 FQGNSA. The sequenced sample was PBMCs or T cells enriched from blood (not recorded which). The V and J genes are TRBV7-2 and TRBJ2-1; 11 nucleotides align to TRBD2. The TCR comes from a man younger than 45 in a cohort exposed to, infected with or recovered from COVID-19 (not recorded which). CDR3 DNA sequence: TGTGCCAGTACACCGGGACTAGCGGTCAATGAGCAGTTCTTC. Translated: CASTPGLAVNEQFF.